This TCR beta chain derives from a study of blood T cell repertoires in COVID-19. On the study more broadly: Both acute and convalescent COVID-19 samples were obtained from the United States, Italy and Spain. Sample material is recorded as cDNA or gDNA derived from T cells, B-cell-depleted T cells, or PBMCs.

Original methodology: The assay estimated nucleated cells by amplifying reference gene primers. Generated by immunoSEQ multiplex PCR, the TCRdb table keeps only in-frame clones and is missing some. V, J and clone size are those of that table, while D and trimming were read from the DNA. Of some 96,000 clones listed, over 75% are singletons. Sequencing was done on a sample of peripheral blood. This sequence was found in a human donor in a cohort sampled during active COVID-19.

The CDR3 sequence is CASSLTWGGSYEQYF. The CDR3 DNA reads TGTGCCAGCAGCCTCACTTGGGGGGGGTCCTACGAGCAGTACTTC. The chain recombines TRBV7-2 with TRBJ2-7; TRBD2 aligns across 7 bases. There are 15 residues in the CDR3. Trimming at V came to 5 bases and at J to 1 base, leaving 8 bases not matched to a gene. The V gene's germline CDR1 is SGHTA and CDR2 FQGNSA.